The clone carrying this TCR beta chain showed up just a few times. The antigen is not known. The same CDR3 is also encoded by other DNA sequences in this sample. This record comes from a study of beta chain features in type 1 diabetes. In all sorted populations, purity surpassed 98%. Investigators reverse transcribed all isolated RNA, so they sequenced expressed TCRB transcripts. Only in-frame clones appear in the TCRdb table, and some are missing; sequencing was by immunoSEQ multiplex PCR. The sample records about 350,000 clones, about 18% being singletons. Study outcomes and limitations: In every one of the four CD4+ subsets, TCRB CDR3s were moderately but significantly shorter in Type 1 diabetes patients. For patients, the naive, central memory and Treg TCRB repertoires appeared more alike than for healthy donors.

The TCR originated in a woman aged 18-29 years in good health. Material for sequencing was naive CD4+ T cells from blood.

The CDR3 DNA follows: TGCAGTGCCCGGAGGATTTATGGCTACACCTTC. Translating gives CSARRIYGYTF. The V and J genes are TRBV20-1 and TRBJ1-2; D call uncertain. Trimming removed 6 bases at V and 5 bases at J, with 10 bases between. Germline loops: CDR1 DFQATT, CDR2 SNEGSKA (reference sequence). The CDR3 runs 11 residues.